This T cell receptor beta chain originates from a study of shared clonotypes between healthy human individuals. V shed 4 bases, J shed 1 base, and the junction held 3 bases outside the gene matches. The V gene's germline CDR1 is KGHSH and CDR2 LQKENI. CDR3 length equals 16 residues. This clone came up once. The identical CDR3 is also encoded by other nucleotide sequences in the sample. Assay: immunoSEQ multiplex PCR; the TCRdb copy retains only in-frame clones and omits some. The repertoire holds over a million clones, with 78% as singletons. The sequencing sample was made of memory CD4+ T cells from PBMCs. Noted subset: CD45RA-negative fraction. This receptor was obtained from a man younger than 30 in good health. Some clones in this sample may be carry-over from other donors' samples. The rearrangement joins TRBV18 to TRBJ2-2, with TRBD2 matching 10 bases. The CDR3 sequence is CASSQGLAENTGELFF. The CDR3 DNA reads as TGTGCCAGCTCACAAGGACTAGCGGAGAACACCGGGGAGCTGTTTTTT. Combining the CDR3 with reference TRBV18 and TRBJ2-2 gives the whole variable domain NAGVMQNPRHLVRRRGQEARLRCSPMKGHSHVYWYRQLPEEGLKFMVYLQKENIIDESGMPKERFSAEFPKEGPSILRIQQVVRGDSAAYFCASSQGLAENTGELFFGEGSRLTVL.